One sample yielded the 24 T cell receptor beta chains listed below, sequenced in a study of blood T cell repertoires in COVID-19. Using immunoSEQ multiplex PCR, the repertoire was profiled, and TCRdb retains in-frame clones only, with some absent. In the table there are about 150,000 clones, around 87% of which are singletons. Sequenced sample: peripheral blood. The receptors shown here come from a woman between 55 and 75 years old with active or convalescent COVID-19.

The chain employs TRBV7-2 and TRBJ2-7; TRBD1 matches at 7 bases. The germline CDR1 and CDR2 sequences are SGHTA and FQGNSA. This CDR3 is 14 amino acids long. The trim removed 4 bases at V and 3 bases at J, leaving 6 bases unmatched. The CDR3 coding sequence is TGTGCCAGCAGCTCTGGGAACAGGGGCTACGAGCAGTACTTC. It specifies CASSSGNRGYEQYF.

The chain is built from TRBV7-2 and TRBJ1-2, with TRBD1 identical over 11 bases. The CDR3 extends over 14 amino acids. Trimming removed 5 bases from V and 8 bases from J; junction bases left unmatched: 7. Germline V gene sequence: CDR1 SGHTA, CDR2 FQGNSA. The CDR3 DNA sequence: TGTGCCAGCAGCCCGGACAGGGGGCTAGGAGGCTACACCTTC. This translates into CASSPDRGLGGYTF.

About this clone: The junction does not match germline at one end; this may be a read error. Different DNA sequences within this sample yield the same CDR3. J is TRBJ1-4 and V is TRBV30; 8 bases are shared with TRBD1. CDR3 length: 14 residues. Germline CDR1 reads GTSNPN; CDR2 reads SVGIG (reference sequence). The CDR3 sequence: CAWSRPGGSEKLFF. The CDR3 DNA is TGTGCCTGGAGTAGGCCAGGGGGCAGCGAAAAATTGTTTTTT. Full variable domain (missing parts from reference TRBV30 and TRBJ1-4): SQTIHQWPATLVQPVGSPLSLECTVEGTSNPNLYWYRQAAGRGLQLLFYSVGIGQISSEVPQNLSASRPQDRQFILSSKKLLLSDSGFYLCAWSRPGGSEKLFFGSGTQLSVL.

By share, this clone ranks as medium-sized. The CDR3 spells CASSPGVGSYEQYF. The CDR3 DNA reads TGTGCCAGCTCCCCCGGGGTTGGCTCCTACGAGCAGTACTTC. J is TRBJ2-7 and V is TRBV18; D perhaps matches TRBD2 (5 bases). Between the trimmed V and J ends, which lost 6 bases and 0 bases, there was a span of 12 bases. This CDR3 contains 14 residues. Germline lookup yields CDR1 KGHSH and CDR2 LQKENI.

On this clone: Germline and junction disagree at one end, which may indicate a read error. The chain has TRBV29-1 and TRBJ1-1; D uncertain. Germline assignment: CDR1 SQVTM and CDR2 ANQGSEA. The CDR3 has 12 amino acids. CDR3 nucleotide sequence: TGCAGCGTTAGACATTCGAACACTGCAGCTTTCTTT. As protein: CSVRHSNTAAFF.

The V call is TRBV3-1 (or the pseudogene TRBV3-2), the J call TRBJ1-5; 7 positions match TRBD1. Germline loops: CDR1 LGHDT, CDR2 YNNKEL (reference sequence). The CDR3 has 15 residues. V shed 0 bases, J shed 4 bases, and the junction held 3 bases outside the gene matches. CDR3 protein: CASSQDHRGNQPQHF. The CDR3 region has the DNA TGTGCCAGCAGCCAAGATCACAGGGGAAATCAGCCCCAGCATTTT.

The V call is TRBV27, the J call TRBJ2-2; the match to TRBD2 covers 11 bases. This CDR3 is 17 amino acids long. CDR1 and CDR2 (germline): MNHEY, SMNVEV (reference sequence). V shed 2 bases and J 4 bases; nucleotides not matched to a gene: 6. The CDR3 spells CASSLLSGGAGTGELFF. DNA of the CDR3: TGTGCCAGCAGTTTACTTAGCGGGGGGGCAGGCACCGGGGAGCTGTTTTTT.

V is TRBV7-3 and J is TRBJ2-2, with D tentatively TRBD1 (5 bases). Germline assignment: CDR1 SGHTA and CDR2 FQGTGA. This CDR3 contains 15 residues. V was pared by 2 bases and J by 0 bases, with 7 bases between. CDR3: CASSLDRSNTGELFF. The CDR3 nucleotides read TGTGCCAGCAGCTTAGACAGATCGAACACCGGGGAGCTGTTTTTT.

The chain has TRBV7-2 and TRBJ2-1; TRBD2 aligns across 12 bases. Germline trimming cut 1 base from V and 10 bases from J; bases unmatched to any gene: 8. The CDR3 consists of 16 residues. Germline CDR1 is SGHTA and CDR2 is FQGNSA. CDR3 region: CASSLGASGGAFEQFF. The CDR3 nucleotides are TGTGCCAGCAGCTTAGGGGCTAGCGGGGGGGCCTTCGAGCAGTTCTTC.

The gene calls are TRBV10-3 and TRBJ1-2, with D unresolved. CDR1 ENHRY and CDR2 SYGVKD come from the germline V gene. V dropped 4 bases and J dropped 2 bases, with 5 bases sitting between them. This CDR3 is 12 amino acids long. CDR3 residues: CAISVVNYGYTF. CDR3 bases: TGTGCCATCAGTGTCGTAAACTATGGCTACACCTTC.

Only one count was recorded for this clone. Other DNA sequences in this sample translate to the same CDR3. This chain joins TRBV6-5 and TRBJ1-5; a weak D match, TRBD1 (5 bases). The CDR3 length is 14 residues. Germline-derived CDR1 and CDR2 are MNHEY and SVGAGI. V was trimmed by 0 bases and J by 4 bases, leaving 7 bases between them. CDR3 coding DNA: TGTGCCAGCAGTTACTCCGGGGGAAATCAGCCCCAGCATTTT. Protein product: CASSYSGGNQPQHF.

The chain links TRBV3-1 (or the pseudogene TRBV3-2) to TRBJ1-5, with D hard to call. V was trimmed by 2 bases and J by 9 bases, leaving 23 bases between them. This CDR3 region has 17 residues. Germline V gives CDR1 LGHDT, CDR2 YNNKEL (reference sequence). The CDR3 reads CASSQPIGGRLVRPQHF. The CDR3 nucleotides are TGTGCCAGCAGCCAACCAATCGGAGGCAGGCTCGTACGGCCCCAGCATTTT.

V and J are TRBV6-5 and TRBJ2-7; no reliable D call. Per the germline V gene, CDR1 is MNHEY and CDR2 is SVGAGI. Trimming pared 7 bases from V and 2 bases from J, leaving 9 bases between. The CDR3 extends over 12 amino acids. The chain's CDR3 is CASMRSPYEQYF. CDR3 in DNA: TGTGCCAGCATGAGGAGCCCCTACGAGCAGTACTTC.

V is TRBV18 and J is TRBJ1-2; TRBD1 matches 9 bases. The ends lost 3 bases at V and 6 bases at J; junction bases unmatched: 5. In germline, CDR1 is KGHSH, CDR2 LQKENI. This CDR3 is built from 14 residues. CDR3 nucleotide sequence: TGTGCCAGCTCACCGGGACAGGGTTTGAATGGCTACACCTTC. This encodes CASSPGQGLNGYTF.

V is TRBV27 and J is TRBJ2-1; TRBD1 matches at 9 bases. The V gene end was trimmed by 2 bases and the J gene end by 8 bases; junction bases not matched to a gene: 10. The CDR3 spans 16 residues. Germline assignment: CDR1 MNHEY and CDR2 SMNVEV (reference sequence). The CDR3: CASSLVRDRARHEQFF. CDR3 bases: TGTGCCAGCAGTTTAGTGAGGGACAGGGCAAGACATGAGCAGTTCTTC.

The genes are TRBV9 and TRBJ2-5, with a possible D match to TRBD1 (6 bases). Trimming shortened V by 0 bases and J by 1 base, and 13 bases separated the two germline ends. The germline gives CDR1 SGDLS, CDR2 YYNGEE. The CDR3 loop spans 16 amino acids. The DNA for the CDR3 is TGTGCCAGCAGCGTAGGGACAGCCCCGCGCCAAGAGACCCAGTACTTC. Encoded protein: CASSVGTAPRQETQYF.

This clone came up once. The chain carries TRBV3-1 (or the pseudogene TRBV3-2) and TRBJ1-1, with D possibly matching TRBD1 (5 bases). Trimming cost V 0 bases and J 4 bases, with 6 bases left between them. CDR1 and CDR2 from the germline V gene are LGHDT and YNNKEL (reference sequence). This CDR3 comprises 13 residues. The CDR3, as DNA: TGTGCCAGCAGCCAAGAAAGGGGCACTGAAGCTTTCTTT. Translating it yields CASSQERGTEAFF.

V is TRBV2 and J is TRBJ1-2, with 7 bases identical to TRBD1. CDR3 length equals 13 residues. After removal of 3 bases from V and 6 bases from J, the junction contained 4 bases not matched to a gene. Germline CDR1 SNHLY, CDR2 FYNNEI. This chain's CDR3 is CASSEQGEDGYTF. CDR3 in DNA: TGTGCCAGCAGTGAGCAGGGGGAGGATGGCTACACCTTC. Drawing the rest from reference TRBV2 and TRBJ1-2, the complete variable domain is EPEVTQTPSHQVTQMGQEVILRCVPISNHLYFYWYRQILGQKVEFLVSFYNNEISEKSEIFDDQFSVERPDGSNFTLKIRSTKLEDSAMYFCASSEQGEDGYTFGSGTRLTVV.

CDR3 residues: CASSYSGGGEETQYF. CDR3 coding DNA: TGTGCCAGCAGTTACTCCGGCGGGGGGGAAGAGACCCAGTACTTC. The chain is built from TRBV6-2 or TRBV6-3 and TRBJ2-5, with TRBD2 matching over 9 bases. This CDR3 has 15 amino acids. Germline V lookup: CDR1 MNHEY, CDR2 SVGEGT. V shed 0 bases, J shed 3 bases, and the junction held 2 bases outside the gene matches.

CDR3 bases: TGTGCCAGCAGCCAACAGTCTATCTCCTACGAGCAGTACTTC. Its protein product is CASSQQSISYEQYF. V and J are TRBV6-2 or TRBV6-3 and TRBJ2-7; no clear D gene. Germline CDR1 reads MNHEY; CDR2 reads SVGEGT. Between the trimmed V and J ends, which lost 6 bases and 0 bases, there was a span of 12 bases. The CDR3 is made up of 14 amino acids.

The chain combines TRBV11-3 with TRBJ2-1; the match to TRBD2 covers 14 bases. Germline V gene sequence: CDR1 SGHNT, CDR2 YENEEA. V was pared by 5 bases and J by 0 bases, with 9 bases of the junction left unmatched. This CDR3 spans 19 amino acids. The CDR3 DNA reads TGTGCCAGCAGCACAACGGGACTAGCGGGGGCTAGCTCCTACAATGAGCAGTTCTTC. Translation gives CASSTTGLAGASSYNEQFF. The full variable domain, completed using reference TRBV11-3 and TRBJ2-1, is EAGVVQSPRYKIIEKKQPVAFWCNPISGHNTLYWYLQNLGQGPELLIRYENEEAVDDSQLPKDRFSAERLKGVDSTLKIQPAELGDSAVYLCASSTTGLAGASSYNEQFFGPGTRLTVL.

The gene calls are TRBV9 and TRBJ2-5, with a weak D call TRBD2 (5 bases). Trimming cost V 3 bases and J 2 bases, with 20 bases left between them. CDR1 and CDR2 from the germline V gene are SGDLS and YYNGEE. The length of the CDR3 is 17 residues. CDR3 residues: CASSARVVGPPQETQYF. The CDR3 DNA follows: TGTGCCAGCAGCGCGAGGGTGGTAGGCCCTCCGCAAGAGACCCAGTACTTC.

The chain combines TRBV7-9 with TRBJ1-2; 9 positions match TRBD1. V was pared by 5 bases and J by 0 bases, with 7 bases of the junction left unmatched. The CDR3 is made up of 16 amino acids. Germline CDR1 is SEHNR and CDR2 is FQNEAQ (reference sequence). This CDR3 is CASSPVGQGPNYGYTF. CDR3 in DNA: TGTGCCAGCAGCCCCGTGGGACAGGGCCCTAACTATGGCTACACCTTC. Based on the CDR3 plus reference TRBV7-9 and TRBJ1-2, the full variable domain is DTGVSQNPRHKITKRGQNVTFRCDPISEHNRLYWYRQTLGQGPEFLTYFQNEAQLEKSRLLSDRFSAERPKGSFSTLEIQRTEQGDSAMYLCASSPVGQGPNYGYTFGSGTRLTVV.

This chain links TRBV19 with TRBJ2-7; 14 nucleotides line up with TRBD2. The CDR3 extends over 15 amino acids. Germline CDR1 reads LNHDA; CDR2 reads SQIVND (reference sequence). V lost 6 bases, J lost 4 bases, and 5 bases stayed unmatched. The CDR3, as DNA: TGTGCCAGTAGACCCCGGACTAGCGGGGGGTACGAGCAGTACTTC. Translation: CASRPRTSGGYEQYF.